Sequencing of this T cell receptor (beta chain) was carried out in a study of shared clonotypes between healthy human individuals. This table comes from immunoSEQ multiplex PCR, and its TCRdb copy is limited to in-frame clones, with some not included. Of some 2 million clones listed, approximately 95% are singletons. V was cut by 2 bases and J by 12 bases, with 10 bases left in between. The CDR3 is 11 amino acids. Per germline, CDR1 SQVTM and CDR2 ANQGSEA. CD45RO-negative, CCR7-positively selected cells formed the naive CD8 fraction, excluding terminally differentiated effector memory CD45RA+ cells. All participating donors were Caucasian adults from Nashville, Tennessee.

The chain is built from TRBV29-1 and TRBJ1-4; D gene ambiguous. This sequence originates from a man aged 18-30 years in good health. Source material: naive CD8+ T cells sorted from blood. CDR3: CSVERGQELFF. CDR3 bases: TGCAGCGTTGAACGGGGTCAGGAACTGTTTTTT.